A selection of T cell receptor beta chains follows, all from one sample in a study of blood T cell repertoires in COVID-19. Only in-frame clones appear in the TCRdb table, and some are missing; sequencing was by immunoSEQ multiplex PCR. Among approximately 300,000 clones, around 87% were seen once, and the ten largest hold approximately 5.3%. The sequencing sample was made of PBMCs or T cells enriched from blood (not recorded which). Receptors originate from a woman aged 25-40 years who had recovered from COVID-19. Each CDR3 is given with its conserved first and last residue. The D gene is left open where the match is weak. Not all rows give a size; the values are once, few, many and, for expanded clones, a class.

size | J | D | V | CDR3 | DNA
NA | TRBJ2-7 | NA | TRBV3-1/TRBV3-2 | CASSQNRDTDEQYF | TGTGCCAGCAGCCAAAACCGGGATACGGACGAGCAGTACTTC
once | TRBJ2-7 | NA | TRBV2 | CASSESDEQYF | TGTGCCAGCAGTGAATCGGACGAGCAGTACTTC
NA | TRBJ2-7 | NA | TRBV7-9 | CASSSRGTDEQYF | TGTGCCAGCAGCTCAAGGGGGACCGACGAGCAGTACTTC
NA | TRBJ2-1 | NA | TRBV11-2 | CASSPAGLGEQFF | TGTGCCAGCAGCCCGGCAGGGCTCGGTGAGCAGTTCTTC
NA | TRBJ2-2 | NA | TRBV7-6 | CASSAGLAEDNAGELFF | TGTGCCAGCAGCGCGGGATTGGCCGAGGACAACGCCGGGGAGCTGTTTTTT
NA | TRBJ1-6 | NA | TRBV7-2 | CASSLDSTGNNSPLHF | TGTGCCAGCAGCTTGGATTCTACAGGGAATAATTCACCCCTCCACTTT
NA | TRBJ1-6 | NA | TRBV6-1 | CASSEFLSYNSPLHF | TGTGCCAGCAGTGAATTCCTTAGCTATAATTCACCCCTCCACTTT
NA | TRBJ1-1 | NA | TRBV7-9 | CASRGEGTEAFF | TGTGCCAGCAGGGGGGAGGGCACTGAAGCTTTCTTT
NA | TRBJ2-3 | TRBD1 | TRBV6-5 | CASSRQGAHTDTQYF | TGTGCCAGCAGTCGACAGGGGGCGCACACAGATACGCAGTATTTT
NA | TRBJ1-2 | NA | TRBV19 | CASSIRDTYGYTF | TGTGCCAGTAGTATTCGAGACACGTATGGCTACACCTTC
few | TRBJ1-2 | NA | TRBV7-2 | CASSLGQINYGYTF | TGTGCCAGCAGCTTAGGACAAATTAACTATGGCTACACCTTC
few | TRBJ1-4 | TRBD1 | TRBV7-2 | CASSLGQGANLYEKLFF | TGTGCCAGCAGCTTAGGGCAGGGGGCGAACCTATATGAAAAACTGTTTTTT
NA | TRBJ2-3 | NA | TRBV18 | CASSPYRADTQYF | TGTGCCAGCTCACCGTACAGGGCAGATACGCAGTATTTT
once | TRBJ2-5 | NA | TRBV20-1 | CSASGPVYPNQETQYF | TGCAGTGCTAGTGGCCCCGTCTACCCAAACCAAGAGACCCAGTACTTC
NA | TRBJ1-6 | TRBD1 | TRBV30 | CAWSAGQGGAPLHF | TGTGCCTGGAGTGCCGGACAGGGTGGAGCACCCCTCCACTTT
once | TRBJ1-1 | NA | TRBV18 | CASSRPEANTEAFF | TGTGCCAGCTCACGCCCGGAGGCAAACACTGAAGCTTTCTTT
once | TRBJ2-1 | NA | TRBV9 | CASSVGPGARGNEQFF | TGTGCCAGCAGCGTAGGACCAGGGGCGAGGGGCAATGAGCAGTTCTTC
NA | TRBJ2-1 | TRBD2 | TRBV4-1 | CASSQWWGGTSNEQFF | TGCGCCAGCAGCCAATGGTGGGGGGGGACGTCCAATGAGCAGTTCTTC
NA | TRBJ1-2 | NA | TRBV6-5 | CASSRTPGGNPGYTF | TGTGCCAGCAGTCGAACTCCGGGGGGGAATCCTGGCTACACCTTC
once | TRBJ2-1 | NA | TRBV28 | CASSLAEYNEQFF | TGTGCCAGCAGTTTGGCTGAATACAATGAGCAGTTCTTC
NA | TRBJ2-2 | NA | TRBV5-6 | CASSLHSTGELFF | TGTGCCAGCAGCCTCCACAGCACCGGGGAGCTGTTTTTT
NA | TRBJ2-7 | NA | TRBV7-6 | CASSPRTANYEQYF | TGTGCCAGCAGTCCCCGGACTGCCAACTACGAGCAGTACTTC
NA | TRBJ1-1 | TRBD1 | TRBV6-2/TRBV6-3 | CASSYSGGRGTEAFF | TGTGCCAGCAGTTACTCGGGAGGCAGGGGGACTGAAGCTTTCTTT
NA | TRBJ1-5 | TRBD1 | TRBV9 | CASSLTGDSNQPQHF | TGTGCCAGCAGTCTAACAGGGGATAGCAATCAGCCCCAGCATTTT
NA | TRBJ2-3 | NA | TRBV14 | CASSRGDWGTDTQYF | TGTGCCAGCAGCCGGGGGGACTGGGGCACAGATACGCAGTATTTT
NA | TRBJ1-4 | NA | TRBV25-1 | CASSEFEPLEKLFF | TGTGCCAGCAGTGAATTCGAGCCGTTGGAAAAACTGTTTTTT
few | TRBJ1-1 | NA | TRBV7-9 | CASSLLTLRMGTEAFF | TGTGCCAGCAGCTTACTGACCCTCAGGATGGGCACTGAAGCTTTCTTT
NA | TRBJ1-1 | NA | TRBV24-1 | CATSQEAEAFF | TGTGCCACCTCCCAAGAGGCTGAAGCTTTCTTT
NA | TRBJ2-5 | TRBD2 | TRBV7-2 | CASSASGTSGADF | TGTGCCAGCAGCGCATCCGGGACTAGCGGGGCGGACTTC
NA | TRBJ1-2 | NA | TRBV27 | CASSLNGHYGYTF | TGTGCCAGCAGTTTAAACGGTCACTATGGCTACACCTTC
once | TRBJ1-2 | NA | TRBV10-3 | CAISESRLLANYGYTF | TGTGCCATCAGTGAGTCACGACTGTTAGCTAACTATGGCTACACCTTC
once | TRBJ1-1 | NA | TRBV19 | CASSSVAGNTEAFF | TGTGCCAGTAGTTCCGTCGCGGGGAACACTGAAGCTTTCTTT
NA | TRBJ2-3 | TRBD1 | TRBV5-4 | CASSLAGRGLRTDTQYF | TGTGCCAGCAGCTTGGCAGGTAGGGGGCTCCGCACAGATACGCAGTATTTT
NA | TRBJ2-2 | TRBD2 | TRBV3-1/TRBV3-2 | CASSPRQGWVAGDTGELFF | TGTGCCAGCAGCCCCCGACAAGGTTGGGTAGCGGGGGACACCGGGGAGCTGTTTTTT
NA | TRBJ1-2 | NA | TRBV6-5 | CAIPRREERYGYTF | TGTGCCATTCCCCGGAGGGAGGAGCGTTATGGCTACACCTTC
NA | TRBJ1-3 | TRBD1 | TRBV5-1 | CASSTGDSSGHTIYF | TGCGCCAGCAGCACGGGGGACAGTAGTGGTCACACCATATATTTT
NA | TRBJ2-7 | NA | TRBV3-1/TRBV3-2 | CASSQEGHPFYEQYF | TGTGCCAGCAGCCAAGAGGGCCACCCCTTCTACGAGCAGTACTTC
once | TRBJ2-7 | NA | TRBV7-8 | CASSAGQGSYEQYF | TGTGCCAGCAGCGCGGGGCAGGGCTCCTACGAGCAGTACTTC
NA | TRBJ1-2 | NA | TRBV25-1 | CASSTGGVGYGYTF | TGTGCCAGCAGTACGGGGGGAGTAGGCTATGGCTACACCTTC
NA | TRBJ1-1 | NA | TRBV6-5 | CASEKGRGTEAFF | TGTGCCAGCGAGAAAGGTAGAGGGACTGAAGCTTTCTTT
NA | TRBJ2-5 | TRBD2 | TRBV5-1 | CASSLAGLAGVGETQYF | TGCGCCAGCAGCTTGGCCGGGCTAGCGGGGGTTGGAGAGACCCAGTACTTC
NA | TRBJ1-6 | NA | TRBV7-3 | CASSLTVQGNSPLHF | TGTGCCAGCAGCTTAACAGTCCAGGGGAATTCACCCCTCCACTTT
NA | TRBJ1-5 | TRBD1 | TRBV2 | CASRTTGGSQPQHF | TGTGCCAGCAGGACGACAGGGGGCAGTCAGCCCCAGCATTTT
few | TRBJ1-5 | TRBD1 | TRBV9 | CASSGGQGNQPQHF | TGTGCCAGCAGTGGGGGACAGGGTAATCAGCCCCAGCATTTT
NA | TRBJ1-5 | NA | TRBV19 | CASSWGPTRGNQPQHF | TGTGCCAGTAGTTGGGGGCCAACACGGGGCAATCAGCCCCAGCATTTT
once | TRBJ2-6 | NA | TRBV15 | CATSRGPISGANVLTF | TGTGCCACCAGCAGAGGTCCTATCTCTGGGGCCAACGTCCTGACTTTC
NA | TRBJ2-3 | TRBD2 | TRBV7-7 | CASSLGLAGGTDTQYF | TGTGCTAGCAGCTTAGGGCTAGCGGGGGGGACAGATACGCAGTATTTT
NA | TRBJ2-1 | TRBD2 | TRBV19 | CASSWETSGVYNEQFF | TGTGCCAGTAGTTGGGAGACTAGCGGGGTCTACAATGAGCAGTTCTTC
NA | TRBJ1-2 | NA | TRBV27 | CASSLSFTLAGIYGYTF | TGTGCCAGCAGTTTATCGTTTACATTGGCAGGGATCTATGGCTACACCTTC
NA | TRBJ2-3 | NA | TRBV20-1 | CSASFGLLDTDTQYF | TGCAGTGCTAGTTTTGGACTCCTAGACACAGATACGCAGTATTTT
NA | TRBJ2-7 | TRBD2 | TRBV6-5 | CASSYGTSALIEQYF | TGTGCCAGCAGTTACGGGACTAGCGCTCTCATCGAGCAGTACTTC
NA | TRBJ1-5 | NA | TRBV28 | CASSLNSYQPQHF | TGTGCCAGCAGTTTAAATTCTTATCAGCCCCAGCATTTT